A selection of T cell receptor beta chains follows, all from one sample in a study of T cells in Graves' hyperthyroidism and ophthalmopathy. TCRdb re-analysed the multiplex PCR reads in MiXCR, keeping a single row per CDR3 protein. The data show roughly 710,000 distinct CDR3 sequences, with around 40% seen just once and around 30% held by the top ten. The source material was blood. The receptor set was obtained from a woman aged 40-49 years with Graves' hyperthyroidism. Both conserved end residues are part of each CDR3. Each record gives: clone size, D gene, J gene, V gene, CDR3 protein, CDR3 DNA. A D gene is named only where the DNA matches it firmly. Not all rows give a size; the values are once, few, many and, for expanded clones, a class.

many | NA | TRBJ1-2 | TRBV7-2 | CASSSSPDNYGYTF | TGTGCCAGCAGCTCCTCGCCGGATAACTATGGCTACACCTTC
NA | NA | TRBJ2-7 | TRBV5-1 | CASSLDYPGLGEQYF | TGCGCCAGCAGCTTGGATTACCCGGGGCTCGGCGAGCAGTACTTC
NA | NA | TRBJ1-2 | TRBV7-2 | CASSLPQAYGYGYTF | TGTGCCAGCAGCTTACCCCAGGCATACGGCTATGGCTACACCTTC
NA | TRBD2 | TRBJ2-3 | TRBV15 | CATKTLAGGLADTDTQYF | TGTGCCACCAAAACCCTAGCGGGAGGGCTAGCCGACACAGATACGCAGTATTTT
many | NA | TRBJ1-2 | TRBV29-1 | CSVAVDYGYTF | TGCAGCGTTGCGGTGGACTATGGCTACACCTTC
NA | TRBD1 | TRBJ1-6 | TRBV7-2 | CASSFDRGDSPLHF | TGTGCCAGCAGCTTCGACAGGGGGGATTCACCCCTCCACTTT
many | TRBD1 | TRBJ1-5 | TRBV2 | CASTTGESNQPQHF | TGTGCCAGTACGACAGGGGAGAGCAATCAGCCCCAGCATTTT
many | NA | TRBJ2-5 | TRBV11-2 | CASSLVWETQYF | TGTGCCAGCAGCTTAGTTTGGGAGACCCAGTACTTC
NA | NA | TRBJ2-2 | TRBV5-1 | CASSLAGTVGELFF | TGCGCCAGCAGCTTGGCCGGCACCGTCGGGGAGCTGTTTTTT
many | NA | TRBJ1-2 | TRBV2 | CASSGEKNYGYTF | TGTGCCAGCAGTGGTGAAAAAAACTATGGCTACACCTTC